This T cell receptor beta chain was identified in a study of STAT5B mutations in CD4+ large granular lymphocyte leukemia. Across the whole study: When available, cryopreserved cells underwent CD8+ depletion before CD4+ selection.

The CDR3 has 14 residues. Per the germline V gene, CDR1 is SGHAT and CDR2 is FQNNGV. A note on this clone: One end of the junction does not line up with germline, which may come from a read error.

In the study's own analysis: A clonotype over 5% of the repertoire counted as a possible leukemic clone, 59 overall. The detection floor for productive clonotype frequency was 2.59 x 10-5. Clones were read by immunoSEQ multiplex PCR, and TCRdb kept only the in-frame ones, dropping some. That table supplies the V and J calls and clone size; D and trimming were determined from the DNA. The sample contains a few thousand clones, about 90% of which appear only once. This sequence joins TRBV11-2 and TRBJ2-1; weak D call: TRBD2 (5 bases). The sequenced sample was PBMCs. The source is a man aged 40-49 years with CD4+ T-cell large granular lymphocyte leukemia. The CDR3 reads CASTLRGSYNEQFF. For the CDR3, the DNA is TGTGCCAGCACCTTACGGGGTTCCTACAATGAGCAGTTCTTC.